This T cell receptor beta chain was obtained from a study of patients and donors after allogeneic stem cell transplantation. TCRdb reprocessed the RT-PCR reads with MiXCR, giving one entry per CDR3 protein. The profile shows more than 850,000 distinct CDR3 sequences, more than 15% of them singletons. In this sample, this clonotype turned up a few times. Germline V CDR1 and CDR2: SGHTA, FQGNSA. The ends lost 7 bases at V and 3 bases at J; junction bases unmatched: 12. The CDR3 totals 15 residues. The sample comprised blood, either unsorted or a sorted T cell fraction (not recorded which). The genes are TRBV7-2 and TRBJ2-7, with 7 positions matching TRBD2. The receptor was derived from a human donor who was either an allogeneic HSCT recipient or a stem cell or donor lymphocyte infusion donor (not recorded which). It is not recorded whose cells these are; they may come from a transplant donor. In nucleotides, the CDR3 is TGTGCCAGCACCGACACCCTAGGACTAGGCTACGAGCAGTACTTC. It encodes CASTDTLGLGYEQYF.